This TCR beta chain was sequenced in a study of cytomegalovirus exposure and HLA in healthy donors. V lost 0 bases, J lost 7 bases, and 19 bases lay in between. The CDR3 spans 16 residues. From germline, CDR1 is MNHEY and CDR2 SVGAGI. Notes on the study in general: Cytomegalovirus-associated TCR beta chains were listed, numbering more than 150.

Turning to this clone: Its antigen is still unknown.

The validation cohort, a group of over a hundred subjects, included the donors and was separate from the roughly 720-subject first cohort. Some clones are missing from TCRdb's copy, which holds only in-frame ones; the method was immunoSEQ multiplex PCR. The sample lists approximately 82,000 clones; 85% to 95% were seen once. The sample consisted of PBMCs. The TCR originated in a young woman in good health and CMV-seronegative. This chain links TRBV6-5 with TRBJ2-7; tentative D call: TRBD2 (6 bases). In DNA, the CDR3 is TGTGCCAGCAGTTACTCGATGAGGGGACTTCTACGAGAGCAGTACTTC. This codes for CASSYSMRGLLREQYF.